The 3 T cell receptor beta chains below come from one sample, sequenced in a study of T cell responses to AZD1222 COVID-19 vaccine. This table comes from immunoSEQ multiplex PCR, and its TCRdb copy is limited to in-frame clones, with some not included. This table has some 140,000 clones, more than 80% appearing once. The specimen was peripheral blood, collected on day 0 of AZD1222 vaccination. The receptor source for this set is an adult in good health.

The chain combines TRBV5-1 with TRBJ1-6; D perhaps matches TRBD1 (5 bases). Per germline, CDR1 SGHRS and CDR2 YFSETQ. V shed 0 bases and J shed 3 bases, with 13 bases lying between them. There are 17 residues in the CDR3. Here the CDR3 reads CASSLDSRGDYNSPLHF. The CDR3 region has the DNA TGCGCCAGCAGCTTGGACTCTCGAGGGGACTATAATTCACCCCTCCACTTT. The full variable domain, with the rest looked up from reference TRBV5-1 and TRBJ1-6, is KAGVTQTPRYLIKTRGQQVTLSCSPISGHRSVSWYQQTPGQGLQFLFEYFSETQRNKGNFPGRFSGRQFSNSRSEMNVSTLELGDSALYLCASSLDSRGDYNSPLHFGNGTRLTVT.

The chain has TRBV12-3 or TRBV12-4 and TRBJ2-7; 9 bases line up with TRBD1. J gave up 6 bases and V 6 bases, and 6 bases lay outside the gene matches. The CDR3 has 13 residues. CDR3 nucleotide sequence: TGTGCCAGCAGCCGGGACAGGGTTAGCGAGCAGTACTTC. It is translated as CASSRDRVSEQYF.

The V and J genes are TRBV10-2 and TRBJ2-7; D may match TRBD1 or TRBD2 (6 bases each). The CDR3 consists of 14 residues. Germline CDR1 reads WSHSY; CDR2 reads SAAADI. V was pared by 9 bases and J by 3 bases, with 18 bases between. The CDR3 coding sequence is TGCGCCAGTAGCGGACAGCGAGTTAACTACGAGCAGTACTTC. Its protein product is CASSGQRVNYEQYF.